The rows below give T cell receptor beta chains drawn from one sample of a study of blood T cell repertoires in COVID-19. Assay: immunoSEQ multiplex PCR; the TCRdb copy retains only in-frame clones and omits some. The data show about 170,000 clones, with around 87% seen just once and roughly 2.4% held by the top ten. The sequencing input was peripheral blood. All receptors derive from a woman over 75 with COVID-19, enrolled during active disease. Each CDR3 is given without its conserved first and last residue. Fields, in order: J gene, V gene, CDR3 protein.

j_call: TRBJ1-6; v_call: TRBV12-3/TRBV12-4; cdr3_aa: ASSLTSSPLH
j_call: TRBJ1-2; v_call: TRBV6-1; cdr3_aa: ASSEDRVSGYT
j_call: TRBJ2-1; v_call: TRBV11-2; cdr3_aa: ASSVGTGGNEQF
j_call: TRBJ2-2; v_call: TRBV27; cdr3_aa: ASTVRGLNINTGELF
j_call: TRBJ1-1; v_call: TRBV6-5; cdr3_aa: ASTPSVYTEAF
j_call: TRBJ1-6; v_call: TRBV7-2; cdr3_aa: ASSLRWGVRVSPLH
j_call: TRBJ2-7; v_call: TRBV7-9; cdr3_aa: ASSLPTGTSTEQY
j_call: TRBJ1-2; v_call: TRBV28; cdr3_aa: ASSYYGGVGYGYT
j_call: TRBJ2-7; v_call: TRBV27; cdr3_aa: ASSPPPTRARGEQY
j_call: TRBJ1-1; v_call: TRBV4-2; cdr3_aa: ASSQVTGDTEAF
j_call: TRBJ1-2; v_call: TRBV27; cdr3_aa: ASSLSPVGANYGYT
j_call: TRBJ2-2; v_call: TRBV4-2; cdr3_aa: ASSQAQTSGSTAGELF
j_call: TRBJ2-1; v_call: TRBV7-3; cdr3_aa: ASSLSLAAGGGEQF
j_call: TRBJ1-4; v_call: TRBV13; cdr3_aa: ASSLGTPNEKLF
j_call: TRBJ2-1; v_call: TRBV5-6; cdr3_aa: ASSGASGWAEQF
j_call: TRBJ1-3; v_call: TRBV19; cdr3_aa: ASSTSGQILYSGNTIY
j_call: TRBJ2-1; v_call: TRBV28; cdr3_aa: ASETSGRATSSYNEQF
j_call: TRBJ1-1; v_call: TRBV9; cdr3_aa: ASSRRDRGPNTEAF
j_call: TRBJ2-7; v_call: TRBV9; cdr3_aa: ASSVGTASYEQY
j_call: TRBJ1-2; v_call: TRBV3-1/TRBV3-2; cdr3_aa: ASSQALGQGRNGYT
j_call: TRBJ2-2; v_call: TRBV9; cdr3_aa: ASSVSGTSGRATGELF
j_call: TRBJ2-3; v_call: TRBV5-1; cdr3_aa: ASSLEGGGDTQY
j_call: TRBJ1-2; v_call: TRBV27; cdr3_aa: ASSPTLSNYGYT
j_call: TRBJ2-7; v_call: TRBV11-1; cdr3_aa: ASTLDRGGDYEQY
j_call: TRBJ1-6; v_call: TRBV27; cdr3_aa: ASSLSPPSSPLH
j_call: TRBJ2-7; v_call: TRBV6-5; cdr3_aa: ASKGVVDEQY
j_call: TRBJ2-2; v_call: TRBV7-3; cdr3_aa: ASSLSRVVGGELF
j_call: TRBJ1-4; v_call: TRBV6-5; cdr3_aa: ASSPREGGEKLF